This TCR beta chain stems from a study of OX40 agonist ivuxolimab in advanced cancers. Repertoires were generated with immunoSEQ multiplex PCR, while TCRdb's copy carries only in-frame clones and drops some. This table holds around 100,000 clones, 90% found once. Germline values: CDR1 MNHEY, CDR2 SMNVEV (reference sequence). V shed 4 bases and J 4 bases; nucleotides not matched to a gene: 6. The CDR3 sequence is 16 residues long. The source of this sequence is an adult with an advanced solid tumor such as melanoma, head and neck, liver or kidney cancer. The rearrangement uses TRBV27 and TRBJ2-2; 10 bases are shared with TRBD1. The starting material was CD4+ or CD8+ T cells sorted from blood, obtained in a trial of the OX40 agonist ivuxolimab. Written as DNA, the CDR3 is TGTGCCAGCAGTTCTGCCGGGACAGGGGTCACCGGGGAGCTGTTTTTT. This gives the protein CASSSAGTGVTGELFF.